The following is a T cell receptor (beta chain) sequence with its context. Its antigen remains unidentified. This specimen belongs to a study of T cells after posttransplantation cyclophosphamide. Overall study results and limits: Later blood repertoires were often dominated by clones from the donor CD8+ memory compartment. TRB overlap between skin or GI tissue T cells and blood was limited. Recipient CMV seropositivity and CMV reactivation strongly tracked TRB clonality.

TCRdb's table, derived via immunoSEQ multiplex PCR, lists solely in-frame clones and lacks some. The profile shows about 46,000 clones, about 91% of them singletons. CDR3 length: 16 amino acids. Germline V CDR1 and CDR2: MNHEY, SMNVEV (reference sequence). The V and J ends lost 3 bases and 6 bases, in that order; junction bases with no gene match: 8. The rearrangement links TRBV27 to TRBJ1-4, with 9 bases fitting TRBD1. The receptor's source is a woman in her forties or fifties in good health and a related stem cell transplant donor. The sequenced material came from PBMCs. The CDR3 DNA reads as TGTGCCAGCAGTTTTTCTAGAACAGGGGGCGATGAAAAACTGTTTTTT. It translates to CASSFSRTGGDEKLFF.